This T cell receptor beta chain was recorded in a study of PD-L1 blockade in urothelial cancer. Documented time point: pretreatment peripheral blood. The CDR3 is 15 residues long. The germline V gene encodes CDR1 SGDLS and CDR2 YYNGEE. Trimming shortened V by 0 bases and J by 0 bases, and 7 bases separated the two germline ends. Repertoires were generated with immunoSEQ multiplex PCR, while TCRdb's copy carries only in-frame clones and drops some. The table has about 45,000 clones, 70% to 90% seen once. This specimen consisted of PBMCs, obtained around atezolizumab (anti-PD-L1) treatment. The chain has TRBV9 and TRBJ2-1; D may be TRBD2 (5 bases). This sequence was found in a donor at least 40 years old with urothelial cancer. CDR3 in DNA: TGTGCCAGCAGCGTAGACGCGGGCTCCTACAATGAGCAGTTCTTC. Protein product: CASSVDAGSYNEQFF.